This is a list of T cell receptor beta chains from one sample in a study of CXCR3-negative and CXCR3-positive naive CD8 T cells. TCRdb reworked the 5' RACE reads into one entry per CDR3 protein, no DNA. The listing records approximately 52,000 distinct CDR3 sequences. The source material was memory CD8+ T cells from blood. Source of these receptors: a human donor in good health. Some clones in this sample may be carry-over from other donors' samples. Both conserved end residues are part of each CDR3. Where a row states a size, it is once, few, many or the class of an expanded clone; other rows omit it.

J gene,clone size,V gene,CDR3 protein
TRBJ2-7,-,TRBV28,CASSSGLADEQYF
TRBJ2-7,-,TRBV27,CASSYPQGEQYF
TRBJ1-2,-,TRBV12-3/TRBV12-4,CATSPGGNYGYTF
TRBJ2-5,-,TRBV13,CASSKGGYGETQYF
TRBJ2-1,-,TRBV5-5,CASSLVIGTSGIYNEQFF
TRBJ1-1,-,TRBV6-5,CASTEVSGTEAFF
TRBJ2-7,-,TRBV6-5,CASSFRQGLHQPYEQYF
TRBJ1-1,-,TRBV4-2,CASSLVPEGDTEAFF
TRBJ1-2,-,TRBV28,CASTFDGQGDGYTF
TRBJ2-1,-,TRBV5-6,CASRSEWREYNEQFF
TRBJ2-2,-,TRBV28,CASTLPAGNTGELFF
TRBJ2-6,-,TRBV6-5,CASSVGGANVLTF
TRBJ2-7,-,TRBV19,CASSTGQGEYEQYF
TRBJ2-3,-,TRBV5-1,CASSPQGLPTDTQYF
TRBJ2-7,-,TRBV12-3/TRBV12-4,CASSQRPYEQYF
TRBJ2-5,-,TRBV9,CASSVGDYPRAQYF
TRBJ2-7,-,TRBV20-1,CSARGGSYEQYF
TRBJ2-1,-,TRBV18,CASSPPTLNEQFF
TRBJ1-1,-,TRBV9,CASSVADSGTEAFF
TRBJ2-2,-,TRBV28,CASSPGGLAQQNTGELFF
TRBJ1-2,-,TRBV19,CASSYVDGGYTF
TRBJ2-3,-,TRBV6-5,CATSGAGGASDTQYF
TRBJ2-2,-,TRBV28,CASSPSYTGLAGTGELFF
TRBJ2-4,medium-sized,TRBV6-2/TRBV6-3,CASSSTGLRVNIQYF
TRBJ2-7,-,TRBV14,CASSPRQGAYEQYF
TRBJ2-7,-,TRBV7-2,CASSIRGGHEQYF
TRBJ1-2,-,TRBV12-3/TRBV12-4,CASSLAVSYTVYTF
TRBJ2-1,-,TRBV7-2,CASSLASWDGYNEQFF
TRBJ1-1,-,TRBV27,CASRTRAGAFF
TRBJ2-2,-,TRBV28,CASTPGFGELFF
TRBJ1-1,-,TRBV27,CASSLSGRDTEAFF
TRBJ2-2,-,TRBV7-9,CASSLDPGTNTGELFF
TRBJ1-5,-,TRBV20-1,CSANNLGQGAVGDHGQPQHF
TRBJ2-2,-,TRBV6-1,CASRPETADGGELFF
TRBJ1-2,-,TRBV27,CASSPIGRVANYGYTF
TRBJ2-2,-,TRBV7-6,CASSFPGSGELFF
TRBJ2-1,-,TRBV7-9,CASSLEGFGQAYNEQFF